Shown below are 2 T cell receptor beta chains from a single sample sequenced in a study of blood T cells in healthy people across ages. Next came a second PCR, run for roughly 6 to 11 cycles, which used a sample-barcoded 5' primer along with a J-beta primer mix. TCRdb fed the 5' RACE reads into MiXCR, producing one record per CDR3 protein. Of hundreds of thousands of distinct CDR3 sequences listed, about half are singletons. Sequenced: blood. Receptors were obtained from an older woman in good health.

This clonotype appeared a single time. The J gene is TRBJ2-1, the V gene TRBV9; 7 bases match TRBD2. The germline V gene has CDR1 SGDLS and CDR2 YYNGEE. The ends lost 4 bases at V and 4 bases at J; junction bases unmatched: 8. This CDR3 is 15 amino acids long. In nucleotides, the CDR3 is TGTGCCAGCAGCTCTCTAAGCGGGGCGTACAATGAGCAGTTCTTC. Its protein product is CASSSLSGAYNEQFF.

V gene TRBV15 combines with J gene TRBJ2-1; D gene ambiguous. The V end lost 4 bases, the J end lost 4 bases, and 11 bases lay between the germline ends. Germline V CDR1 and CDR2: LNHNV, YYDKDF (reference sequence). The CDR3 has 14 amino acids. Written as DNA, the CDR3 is TGTGCCACCAGCACCAAGGTAGCATACAATGAGCAGTTCTTC. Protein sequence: CATSTKVAYNEQFF.